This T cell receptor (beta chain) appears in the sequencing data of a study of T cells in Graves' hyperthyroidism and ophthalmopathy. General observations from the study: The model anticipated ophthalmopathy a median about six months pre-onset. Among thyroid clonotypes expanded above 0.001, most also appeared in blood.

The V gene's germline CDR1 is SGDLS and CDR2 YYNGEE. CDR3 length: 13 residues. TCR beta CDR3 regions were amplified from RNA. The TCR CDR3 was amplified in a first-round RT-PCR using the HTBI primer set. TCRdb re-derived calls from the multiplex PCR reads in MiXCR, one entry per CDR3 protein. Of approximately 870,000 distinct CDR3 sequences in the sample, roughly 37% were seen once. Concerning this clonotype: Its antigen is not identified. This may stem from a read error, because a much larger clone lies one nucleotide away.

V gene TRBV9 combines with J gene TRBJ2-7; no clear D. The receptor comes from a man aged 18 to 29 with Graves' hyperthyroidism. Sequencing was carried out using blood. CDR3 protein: CASSVANSYEQCF. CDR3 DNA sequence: TGTGCCAGCAGCGTAGCTAACTCCTACGAGCAGTGCTTC.